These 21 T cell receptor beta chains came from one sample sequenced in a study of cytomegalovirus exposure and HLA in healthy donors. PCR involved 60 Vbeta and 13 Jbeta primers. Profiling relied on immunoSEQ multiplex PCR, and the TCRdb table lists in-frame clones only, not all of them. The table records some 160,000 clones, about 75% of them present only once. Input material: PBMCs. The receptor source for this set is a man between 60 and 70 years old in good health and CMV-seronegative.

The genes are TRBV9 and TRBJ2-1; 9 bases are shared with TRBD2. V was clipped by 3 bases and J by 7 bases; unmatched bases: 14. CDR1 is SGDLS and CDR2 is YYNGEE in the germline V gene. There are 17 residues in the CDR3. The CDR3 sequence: CASSALGAGGPENEQFF. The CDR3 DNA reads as TGTGCCAGCAGCGCCCTTGGGGCGGGAGGGCCTGAGAATGAGCAGTTCTTC.

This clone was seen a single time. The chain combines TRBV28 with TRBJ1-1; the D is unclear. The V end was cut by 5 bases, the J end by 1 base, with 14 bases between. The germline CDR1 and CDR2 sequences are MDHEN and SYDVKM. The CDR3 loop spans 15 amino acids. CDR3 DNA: TGTGCCAGCAGTACGATAGGGAGGTGGAACACTGAAGCTTTCTTT. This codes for CASSTIGRWNTEAFF.

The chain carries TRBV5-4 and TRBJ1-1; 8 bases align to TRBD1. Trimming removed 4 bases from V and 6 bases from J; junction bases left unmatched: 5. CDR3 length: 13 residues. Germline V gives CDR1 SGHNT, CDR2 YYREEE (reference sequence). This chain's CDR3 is CASSPGQGAEAFF. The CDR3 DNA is TGTGCCAGCAGCCCAGGACAGGGCGCTGAAGCTTTCTTT.

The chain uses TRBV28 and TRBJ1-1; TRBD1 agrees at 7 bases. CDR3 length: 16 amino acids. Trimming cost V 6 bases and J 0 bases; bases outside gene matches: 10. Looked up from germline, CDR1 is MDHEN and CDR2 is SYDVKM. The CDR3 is CASRLRDSPMNTEAFF. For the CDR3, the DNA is TGTGCCAGCAGGCTTCGGGACAGCCCTATGAACACTGAAGCTTTCTTT.

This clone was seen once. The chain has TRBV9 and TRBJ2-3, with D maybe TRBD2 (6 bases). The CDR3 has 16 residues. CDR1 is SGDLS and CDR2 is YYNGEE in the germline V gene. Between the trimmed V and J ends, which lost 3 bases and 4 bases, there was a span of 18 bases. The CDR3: CASSATGTSPPDTQYF. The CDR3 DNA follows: TGTGCCAGCAGCGCTACCGGGACTTCGCCTCCAGATACGCAGTATTTT.

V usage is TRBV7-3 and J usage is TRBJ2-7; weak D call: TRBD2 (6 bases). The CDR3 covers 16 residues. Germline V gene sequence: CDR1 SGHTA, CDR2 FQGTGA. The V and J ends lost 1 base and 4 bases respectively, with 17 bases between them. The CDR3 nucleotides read TGTGCCAGCAGCTTAATCTCGAGGGAGGAGGTATACGAGCAGTACTTC. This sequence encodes CASSLISREEVYEQYF.

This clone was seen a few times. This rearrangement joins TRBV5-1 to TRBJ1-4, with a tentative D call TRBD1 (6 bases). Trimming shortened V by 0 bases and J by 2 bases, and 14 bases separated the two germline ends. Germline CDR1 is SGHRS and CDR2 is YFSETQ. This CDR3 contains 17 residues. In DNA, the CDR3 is TGCGCCAGCAGCTTGGAAGCAGGGGCGAGGACTAATGAAAAACTGTTTTTT. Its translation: CASSLEAGARTNEKLFF.

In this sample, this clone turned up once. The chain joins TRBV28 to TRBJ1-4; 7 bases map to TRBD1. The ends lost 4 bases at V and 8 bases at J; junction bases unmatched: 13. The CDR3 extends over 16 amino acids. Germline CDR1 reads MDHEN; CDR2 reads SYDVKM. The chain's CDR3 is CASSSVNGGGIEKLFF. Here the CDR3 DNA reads TGTGCCAGCAGTTCGGTTAATGGAGGGGGCATAGAAAAACTGTTTTTT.

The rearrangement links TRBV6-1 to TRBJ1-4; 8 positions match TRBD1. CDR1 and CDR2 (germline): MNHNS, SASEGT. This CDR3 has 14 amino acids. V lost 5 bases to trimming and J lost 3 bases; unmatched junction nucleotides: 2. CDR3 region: CASSQGASNEKLFF. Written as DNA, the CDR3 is TGTGCCAGCAGTCAGGGGGCGTCTAATGAAAAACTGTTTTTT.

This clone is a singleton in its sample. The CDR3 is CATSRGSRGHQPQHF. The CDR3 region has the DNA TGTGCCACCAGCAGAGGGTCCAGGGGCCATCAGCCCCAGCATTTT. The V and J genes are TRBV15 and TRBJ1-5; tentatively, D is TRBD1 (6 bases). This CDR3 is built from 15 residues. Between the trimmed V and J ends, which lost 1 base and 5 bases, there was a span of 12 bases. Germline CDR1 and CDR2: LNHNV and YYDKDF (reference sequence).

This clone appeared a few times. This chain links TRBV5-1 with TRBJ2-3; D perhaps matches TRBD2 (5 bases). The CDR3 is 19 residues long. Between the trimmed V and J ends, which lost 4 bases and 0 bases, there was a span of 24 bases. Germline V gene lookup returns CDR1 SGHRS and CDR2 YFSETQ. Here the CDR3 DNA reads TGCGCCAGCAGCCCCCAAGTGCGGGCAGAGGAATCTAGCACAGATACGCAGTATTTT. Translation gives CASSPQVRAEESSTDTQYF.

CDR3 DNA: TGTGCCAGCAGAGCCAATGAGCAGTTCTTC. Residues: CASRANEQFF. V gene TRBV6-6 combines with J gene TRBJ2-1; no clear D gene. V was clipped by 6 bases and J by 6 bases, with 3 bases between them. The CDR3 length is 10 residues. CDR1 is MNHNY and CDR2 is SVGAGI in the germline V gene (reference sequence).

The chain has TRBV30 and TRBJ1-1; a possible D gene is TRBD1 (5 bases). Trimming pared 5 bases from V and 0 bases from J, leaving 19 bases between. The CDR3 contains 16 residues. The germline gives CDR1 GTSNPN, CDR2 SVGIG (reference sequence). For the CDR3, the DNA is TGTGCCTGGCGACTCTCGGGACTGCGCATGAACACTGAAGCTTTCTTT. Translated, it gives CAWRLSGLRMNTEAFF.

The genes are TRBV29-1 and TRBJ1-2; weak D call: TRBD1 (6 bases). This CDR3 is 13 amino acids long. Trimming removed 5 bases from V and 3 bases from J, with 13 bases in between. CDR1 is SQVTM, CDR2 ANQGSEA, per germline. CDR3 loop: CSVQPGEDYGYTF. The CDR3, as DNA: TGCAGCGTTCAGCCAGGGGAAGACTATGGCTACACCTTC.

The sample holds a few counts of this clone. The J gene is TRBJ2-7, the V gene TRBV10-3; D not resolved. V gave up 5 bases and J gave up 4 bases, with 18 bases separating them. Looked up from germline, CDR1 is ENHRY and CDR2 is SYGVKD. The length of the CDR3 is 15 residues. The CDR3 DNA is TGTGCCATCAGTAGCTCAGCCAACTTGAGGTACGAGCAGTACTTC. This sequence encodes CAISSSANLRYEQYF.

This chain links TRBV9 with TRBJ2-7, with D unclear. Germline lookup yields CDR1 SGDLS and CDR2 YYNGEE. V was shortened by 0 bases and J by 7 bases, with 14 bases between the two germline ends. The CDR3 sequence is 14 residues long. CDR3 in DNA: TGTGCCAGCAGCGTAGCGTCCACGAGTAGTGAGCAGTACTTC. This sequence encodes CASSVASTSSEQYF.

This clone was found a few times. This chain's CDR3 is CASRTLDEQFF. The CDR3 DNA follows: TGCGCCAGCAGGACACTCGATGAGCAGTTCTTC. V usage is TRBV10-2 and J usage is TRBJ2-1; D not certain. The V gene lost 6 bases and the J gene lost 8 bases, with 8 bases spanning the gap. The CDR3 is made up of 11 amino acids. CDR1 and CDR2 from the germline V gene are WSHSY and SAAADI.

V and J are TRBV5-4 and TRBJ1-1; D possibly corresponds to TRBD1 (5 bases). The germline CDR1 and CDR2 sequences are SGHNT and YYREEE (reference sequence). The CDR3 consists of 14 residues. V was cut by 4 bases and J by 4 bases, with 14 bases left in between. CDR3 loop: CASSPEQESTEAFF. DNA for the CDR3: TGTGCCAGCAGCCCCGAACAGGAAAGCACTGAAGCTTTCTTT.

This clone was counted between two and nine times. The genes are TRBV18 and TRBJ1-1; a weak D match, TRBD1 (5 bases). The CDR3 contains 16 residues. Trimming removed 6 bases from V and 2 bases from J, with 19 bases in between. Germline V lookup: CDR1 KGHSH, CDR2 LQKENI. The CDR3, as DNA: TGTGCCAGCTCTACCAATTCAGCAGGGTCAAACACTGAAGCTTTCTTT. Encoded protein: CASSTNSAGSNTEAFF.

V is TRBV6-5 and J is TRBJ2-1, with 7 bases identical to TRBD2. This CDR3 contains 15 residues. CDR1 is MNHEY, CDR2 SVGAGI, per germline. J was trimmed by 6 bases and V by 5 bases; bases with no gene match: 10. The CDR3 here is CASSTEGTNPNEQFF. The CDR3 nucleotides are TGTGCCAGCAGTACCGAGGGGACTAATCCCAATGAGCAGTTCTTC.

The CDR3 coding sequence is TGTGCCAGCAGTTACCCCCAGCGGCAGGGGGATGAGCAGTTCTTC. Protein product: CASSYPQRQGDEQFF. V and J are TRBV28 and TRBJ2-1; TRBD1 matches 7 bases. This CDR3 is 15 amino acids long. The trim removed 4 bases at V and 8 bases at J, leaving 11 bases unmatched. From germline, CDR1 is MDHEN and CDR2 SYDVKM.